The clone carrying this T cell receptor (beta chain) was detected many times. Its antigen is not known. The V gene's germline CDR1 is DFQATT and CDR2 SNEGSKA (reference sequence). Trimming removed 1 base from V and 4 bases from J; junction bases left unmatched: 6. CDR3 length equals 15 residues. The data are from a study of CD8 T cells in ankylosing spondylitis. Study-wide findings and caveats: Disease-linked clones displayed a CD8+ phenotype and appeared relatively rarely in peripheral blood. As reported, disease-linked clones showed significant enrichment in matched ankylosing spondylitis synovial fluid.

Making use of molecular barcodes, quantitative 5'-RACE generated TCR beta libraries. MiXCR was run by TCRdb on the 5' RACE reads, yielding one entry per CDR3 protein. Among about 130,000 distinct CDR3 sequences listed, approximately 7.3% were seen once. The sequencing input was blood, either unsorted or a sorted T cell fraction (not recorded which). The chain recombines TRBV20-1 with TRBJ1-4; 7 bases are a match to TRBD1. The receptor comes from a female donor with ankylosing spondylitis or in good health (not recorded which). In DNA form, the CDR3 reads TGCAGTGCTAGAGCACCGGGACAGCTTAATGAAAAACTGTTTTTT. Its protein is CSARAPGQLNEKLFF.